The 23 T cell receptor beta chains below were found in one sample sequenced in a study of T cell clonality in common variable immunodeficiency. The protocol was immunoSEQ multiplex PCR, while the TCRdb copy is restricted to in-frame clones and leaves out a portion. The sample was found to contain approximately 46,000 clones, and every one recurs. The sequenced material came from peripheral blood mononuclear cells. The receptors shown here come from a person between 18 and 75 years old in good health.

This clone appeared many times. The CDR3 is cut off 3 residues early in the read; its end comes from the germline J gene. The V call is TRBV5-1, the J call TRBJ2-7; D call uncertain. Germline V gene lookup returns CDR1 SGHRS and CDR2 YFSETQ. The CDR3 has 12 residues. V was pared by 0 bases and J by 5 bases, with 6 bases between. The DNA read from the CDR3 is TGCGCCAGCAGCTTGGAAGGCAACGAG. Its protein product is CASSLEGNE. From start to end, the CDR3 is CASSLEGNEQYF.

This clone was observed a handful of times. The read ends 3 residues early relative to the CDR3; the germline J gene fills the gap. J is TRBJ2-2 and V is TRBV5-1; the D gene is possibly TRBD2 (5 bases). The CDR3 consists of 16 residues. Germline loops: CDR1 SGHRS, CDR2 YFSETQ. CDR3 sequence reads: CASSLAGPTNNEKLFF. CDR3 DNA (partial): TGCGCCAGCAGCTTGGCCGGGCCGACTAATAATGAAAAG.

This clone was recorded many times. The CDR3 goes on 3 residues after the read ends, and that part is filled in from the germline J gene. The chain is built from TRBV7-9 and TRBJ2-2; D remains unclear. Germline V gene data show CDR1 as SEHNR and CDR2 as FQNEAQ (reference sequence). The CDR3 runs 14 residues. The V gene lost 3 bases and the J gene lost 1 base, with 6 bases spanning the gap. CDR3 region: CASSFKLNTGELFF. The sequenced part of the CDR3 DNA is TGTGCCAGCAGCTTCAAGCTGAACACCGGGGAG.

This clone was detected many times. The read halts 3 residues ahead of the CDR3 end, with the missing end drawn from the germline J gene. The V gene is TRBV5-1, the J gene TRBJ2-3; 9 bases align to TRBD1. The CDR3 is made up of 16 amino acids. Germline values: CDR1 SGHRS, CDR2 YFSETQ. The covered CDR3 bases are TGCGCCAGCAGCTTGGGGCCGGGACAGGGCCCCGGGGCG. Amino acid sequence: CASSLGPGQGPGA. The full CDR3 sequence reads CASSLGPGQGPGAQYF.

Many counts were recorded for this clone. With the read ending 3 residues before the CDR3 end, the germline J gene is used to fill in that end. The chain employs TRBV29-1 and TRBJ1-1; the D gene is possibly TRBD1 (6 bases). The V gene lost 5 bases and the J gene lost 6 bases, with 16 bases spanning the gap. The CDR3 spans 13 residues. Germline lookup yields CDR1 SQVTM and CDR2 ANQGSEA. The DNA read from the CDR3 is TGCAGCGTTCCCGGGGGGGCTATGTCTGAA. Amino acids: CSVPGGAMSE. The CDR3 as a whole reads CSVPGGAMSEAFF.

A remark on this clone: The read stops 3 residues short of the end of the CDR3; the missing end is completed from the germline J gene. The genes are TRBV19 and TRBJ1-1, with 7 bases identical to TRBD1. This CDR3 is 16 amino acids long. With V trimmed by 5 bases and J by 3 bases, 12 bases remained unmatched. CDR1 LNHDA and CDR2 SQIVND come from the germline V gene (reference sequence). CDR3 sequence: CASSPPPTGIDTEAFF. The DNA read from the CDR3 is TGTGCCAGTAGTCCCCCACCGACAGGGATAGACACTGAA.

This clone was detected a few times. CDR3 DNA, as far as it was read: TGTGCCAGCAGCCTCTATCTATGGCGAGGGGCCAAGGAGACC. Amino acids: CASSLYLWRGAKET. The complete CDR3 sequence is CASSLYLWRGAKETQYF. The rearrangement links TRBV7-8 to TRBJ2-5, with D perhaps given as TRBD1 or TRBD2 (5 bases each). The sequenced fragment ends 3 residues before the CDR3 boundary, so the rest is inferred from the germline J gene. Germline CDR1 and CDR2: SGHVS and FQNEAQ. Trimming left V 5 bases short and J 5 bases short, with 24 bases between. The CDR3 is 17 amino acids. The variable domain in full, completed from reference TRBV7-8 and TRBJ2-5, reads GAGVSQSPRYKVAKRGQDVALRCDPISGHVSLFWYQQALGQGPEFLTYFQNEAQLDKSGLPSDRFFAERPEGSVSTLKIQRTQQEDSAVYLCASSLYLWRGAKETQYFGPGTRLLVL.

Comment on this clone: The DNA ends 3 residues before the CDR3 does, and the rest of the CDR3 is filled in from the germline J gene. J is TRBJ2-1 and V is TRBV7-2; TRBD2 agrees at 11 bases. Germline V CDR1 and CDR2: SGHTA, FQGNSA. CDR3 length equals 16 residues. V shed 0 bases, J shed 7 bases, and the junction held 5 bases outside the gene matches. The CDR3 is CASSLASGGAGNEQFF. The covered CDR3 bases are TGTGCCAGCAGCTTAGCTAGCGGGGGGGCGGGTAATGAG.

This clone was detected ten times or more. The CDR3 goes on 3 residues after the read ends, and that part is filled in from the germline J gene. The gene calls are TRBV6-1 and TRBJ1-5; D remains unclear. Per the germline V gene, CDR1 is MNHNS and CDR2 is SASEGT. V was cut by 3 bases and J by 7 bases, with 13 bases left in between. The CDR3 consists of 14 residues. This chain's CDR3 is CASSDLRVNQPQHF. The sequenced CDR3 bases are TGTGCCAGCAGTGACCTTCGGGTCAACCAGCCC.

This clone has ten or more counts. Read data end 3 residues before the CDR3 end; the end is taken from the germline J gene. V is TRBV5-1 and J is TRBJ2-7; the match to TRBD1 covers 7 bases. CDR3 length equals 15 residues. With V trimmed by 4 bases and J by 5 bases, 12 bases remained unmatched. CDR1 and CDR2 from the germline V gene are SGHRS and YFSETQ. The CDR3 sequence: CASSTQGDTWNEQYF. The part of the CDR3 DNA that was read is TGCGCCAGCAGCACCCAGGGGGACACGTGGAACGAG. The full variable domain, rest sourced from reference TRBV5-1 and TRBJ2-7, is KAGVTQTPRYLIKTRGQQVTLSCSPISGHRSVSWYQQTPGQGLQFLFEYFSETQRNKGNFPGRFSGRQFSNSRSEMNVSTLELGDSALYLCASSTQGDTWNEQYFGPGTRLTVT.

The sample holds many counts of this clone. CDR3 bases read: TGTGCCTGGAGTGTAGGCCCAGGGGTAGGCGAAAAA. It translates to CAWSVGPGVGEK. The complete CDR3 protein is CAWSVGPGVGEKLFF. The V and J genes are TRBV30 and TRBJ1-4; D might be TRBD1 (6 bases). Coverage ceases 3 residues before the CDR3 finishes, and the germline J gene fills in the end. The germline V gene has CDR1 GTSNPN and CDR2 SVGIG (reference sequence). Trimming removed 0 bases at V and 8 bases at J, with 16 bases between. There are 15 residues in the CDR3.

This clone was seen more than once but under ten times. The read ends 3 residues shy of where the CDR3 ends; the end is completed using the germline J gene. This chain connects TRBV20-1 to TRBJ2-3; TRBD2 is a possible D gene (5 bases). This CDR3 has 13 amino acids. Germline V gives CDR1 DFQATT, CDR2 SNEGSKA (reference sequence). The sequenced CDR3 bases are TGCAGTGCTAGGGAGGATAGCAATCAGCCG. Protein sequence: CSAREDSNQP. In full, the CDR3 reads CSAREDSNQPQYF.

About this clone: The read finishes 3 residues shy of the CDR3 end, and the germline J gene is used to complete it. The V and J genes are TRBV6-4 and TRBJ2-3; 8 nucleotides line up with TRBD2. V shed 5 bases and J 2 bases; nucleotides not matched to a gene: 6. CDR1 and CDR2 from the germline V gene are MRHNA and SNTAGT. This CDR3 has 15 residues. The CDR3 protein is CASSPAGAFTDTQYF. Incomplete CDR3 DNA: TGTGCCAGCAGTCCAGCGGGGGCGTTCACAGATACG.

For this clone: This likely came from a read error, as a far larger clone is one base away. The read comes to an end 3 residues before the CDR3 does, leaving the germline J gene to fill in the end. The chain has TRBV19 and TRBJ2-6, with 11 nucleotides matching TRBD1. Germline lookup yields CDR1 LNHDA and CDR2 SQIVND (reference sequence). CDR3 length: 16 residues. The chain's CDR3 is CATSGTGGSGANVLTF. The covered CDR3 bases are TGTGCCACTAGTGGGACAGGGGGCTCTGGGGCCAACGTC.

This clone was detected ten times or more. The read ends 3 residues before the CDR3 terminus; that terminus is restored from the germline J gene. The chain couples TRBV5-1 to TRBJ2-3; D possibly corresponds to TRBD1 (5 bases). The germline V gene encodes CDR1 SGHRS and CDR2 YFSETQ. The V and J ends lost 1 base and 3 bases respectively, with 9 bases between them. The CDR3 spans 14 residues. The CDR3 protein is CASSLLGLTDTQYF. The CDR3 DNA, read in part, is TGCGCCAGCAGCTTGCTGGGGCTGACAGATACG.

This clone was picked up many times. CDR3 DNA, as far as it was read: TGTGCCAGTAGTCCTACAGGGGGTCGACTTCTGATGTTTGATGGC. It specifies CASSPTGGRLLMFDG. The full CDR3 protein reads CASSPTGGRLLMFDGYTF. V is TRBV19 and J is TRBJ1-2, with 8 bases that match TRBD1. The sequenced fragment ends 3 residues before the CDR3 boundary, so the rest is inferred from the germline J gene. Trimming took 5 bases from V and 6 from J; bases not matched to a gene: 20. Germline V gene lookup returns CDR1 LNHDA and CDR2 SQIVND (reference sequence). The CDR3 totals 18 residues.

This clone was picked up many times. The read stops 3 residues short of the end of the CDR3; the missing end is completed from the germline J gene. This sequence joins TRBV11-2 and TRBJ1-6; a possible D gene is TRBD1 (5 bases). Trimming shortened V by 5 bases and J by 8 bases, and 7 bases separated the two germline ends. The CDR3 spans 12 residues. Germline V gene data show CDR1 as SGHAT and CDR2 as FQNNGV. Incomplete CDR3 DNA: TGTGCCAGCAGCCCGGGGGATTCACCC. Its translation is CASSPGDSP. The CDR3 reads in full as CASSPGDSPLHF.

This clone appeared many times. The read gets to within 3 residues of the CDR3 end, and the germline J gene fills in the rest. The chain combines TRBV6-4 with TRBJ2-7; unclear D gene. This CDR3 is built from 13 residues. In germline, CDR1 is MRHNA, CDR2 SNTAGT. Incomplete CDR3 DNA: TGTCTTCCAACTCCCTACAGCTCCTACGAG. It translates to CLPTPYSSYE. The CDR3 in its entirety is CLPTPYSSYEQYF.

This clone was seen repeatedly, ten times or more. The read gets to within 3 residues of the CDR3 end, and the germline J gene fills in the rest. This sequence joins TRBV20-1 and TRBJ1-1; no clear D. The germline V and J ends were trimmed by 5 bases and 0 bases, with 13 bases remaining between them. The CDR3 loop spans 14 amino acids. CDR1 and CDR2 (germline): DFQATT, SNEGSKA (reference sequence). Incomplete CDR3 DNA: TGCAGTGCTGATTCAGGCTCCTTGAACACTGAA. Translating gives CSADSGSLNTE. The full CDR3 reads CSADSGSLNTEAFF.

This clone was recorded many times. The DNA ends 3 residues before the CDR3 does, and the rest of the CDR3 is filled in from the germline J gene. This rearrangement joins TRBV20-1 to TRBJ1-5; no clear D gene. Between the trimmed V and J ends, which lost 1 base and 4 bases, there was a span of 8 bases. This CDR3 contains 13 residues. In germline, CDR1 is DFQATT, CDR2 SNEGSKA (reference sequence). Incomplete CDR3 DNA: TGCAGTGCTAGAGGTCCTCTTAATCAGCCC. Protein product: CSARGPLNQP. Given in full, the CDR3 is CSARGPLNQPQHF.

In its sample, this clone was seen many times. Partial CDR3 DNA: TGCGCCAGCAGCCCCGGGACAGGGAGTGAAAAA. Translated: CASSPGTGSEK. The full CDR3 is CASSPGTGSEKLFF. This sequence joins TRBV5-1 and TRBJ1-4; 9 bases fit TRBD1. Read sequence stops 3 residues before the CDR3 end, and the germline J gene provides the missing end. V lost 4 bases and J lost 7; bases outside the gene matches: 5. The CDR3 sequence is 14 residues long. The germline V gene encodes CDR1 SGHRS and CDR2 YFSETQ.

With respect to this clone: The DNA ends 3 residues before the CDR3 does, and the rest of the CDR3 is filled in from the germline J gene. The rearrangement links TRBV23-1 to TRBJ2-3; D may be TRBD1 (6 bases). TRBV23-1 carries the ORF label, with uncertain function. The CDR3 is 16 amino acids. V was shortened by 4 bases and J by 0 bases, with 14 bases between the two germline ends. Incomplete CDR3 DNA: TGCGCCAGCAGTCCCTCGGTGCAGGGGAGCACAGATACG. Its protein is CASSPSVQGSTDT. The complete CDR3 reads CASSPSVQGSTDTQYF.

The sample holds many counts of this clone. With the read ending 3 residues before the CDR3 end, the germline J gene is used to fill in that end. The chain carries TRBV16 and TRBJ1-4, with D perhaps TRBD1 (6 bases). From germline, CDR1 is KGHSY and CDR2 FQNENV. The CDR3 has 15 amino acids. Trimming stripped 1 base from V and 10 bases from J, with 16 bases between. CDR3 in amino acids: CASSQLAGAQGKLFF. The DNA read from the CDR3 is TGTGCCAGCAGCCAATTGGCAGGGGCCCAGGGAAAA.